What follows describes a single T cell receptor (beta chain). This sample stems from a study of T cell responses to AZD1222 COVID-19 vaccine. Sequenced by immunoSEQ multiplex PCR; TCRdb stores in-frame clones only, minus some. In the table there are roughly 110,000 clones, about 85% of which are singletons. Germline V lookup: CDR1 MGHRA, CDR2 YSYEKL. Trimming pared 0 bases from V and 4 bases from J, leaving 12 bases between. CDR3 length: 15 amino acids. This TCR was recovered from an adult who received the AZD1222 COVID-19 vaccine. This sample comprised peripheral blood, obtained 28 days after the second AZD1222 dose. The genes are TRBV4-1 and TRBJ1-1; no clear D. CDR3 in amino acids: CASSQDQMVSTEAFF. The CDR3 region has the DNA TGCGCCAGCAGCCAAGACCAAATGGTGAGCACTGAAGCTTTCTTT.